This record concerns one T cell receptor (beta chain) sequence. This may be a read error, as it is one base from a much larger clone. Caucasian individuals from Russia who were healthy and aged about 6 to 95 acted as donors. Losses at the gene ends were 7 bases for V and 2 bases for J; bases not matched to a gene: 10. Germline V gene data show CDR1 as SNHLY and CDR2 as FYNNEI. The CDR3 extends over 15 amino acids. The sample belongs to a study of blood T cells in healthy people across ages. Using a J-beta primer mix together with a sample-barcoded 5' primer, a second PCR was run for about 7 to 12 cycles. TCRdb reanalysed the 5' RACE reads using MiXCR and keeps one entry per CDR3 protein. This sample yields about 780,000 distinct CDR3 sequences, of which around 50% are seen a single time; around a sixth belongs to the top ten.

Sequenced material: blood. The origin of this receptor is a man aged 80 or over in good health. The J gene is TRBJ2-5, the V gene TRBV2, with TRBD1 identical over 7 bases. CDR3 nucleotides: TGTGCCAGCACCCGGGACAGCGGTCCTCAAGAGACCCAGTACTTC. Amino acid sequence: CASTRDSGPQETQYF.